This paragraph reports one T cell receptor (beta chain). The antigen remains unidentified. V was cut by 6 bases and J by 5 bases, with 16 bases left in between. CDR1 SQVTM and CDR2 ANQGSEA come from the germline V gene. CDR3 length: 13 residues. These data are taken from a study of early T cells in non-severe SARS-CoV-2 infection. Overall study: Bulk RNA taken from unsorted whole blood was sequenced, leaving chains unpaired. Study-wide points: VDJdb matching skewed toward anti-spike CD8 responses, missing private and CD4 specificities.

Unique molecular identifiers were affixed to single, distinct cDNA molecules. One entry per CDR3 protein, called by TCRdb with MiXCR from the 5' RACE reads. The table includes tens of thousands of distinct CDR3 sequences, 9% to 10% detected once. This sequence was found in an adult who was a healthcare worker with PCR-confirmed SARS-CoV-2 infection or an uninfected control (not recorded which). V and J are TRBV29-1 and TRBJ2-5; possibly TRBD2 for D (6 bases). Source: whole blood, taken at baseline. The chain's CDR3 is CSVSGTSGETQYF. In DNA, the CDR3 is TGCAGCGTCTCCGGGACCAGCGGGGAGACCCAGTACTTC.